This is a list of T cell receptor beta chains from one sample in a study of OX40 agonist ivuxolimab in advanced cancers. Data came from immunoSEQ multiplex PCR; TCRdb stores just in-frame clones and leaves some out. The sample consists of about 95,000 clones, under 85% of them appearing once. This material consisted of CD4+ or CD8+ T cells sorted from blood, taken in a trial of the OX40 agonist ivuxolimab. All receptors come from an adult with an advanced solid tumor such as melanoma, head and neck, liver or kidney cancer. The CDR3 runs from the conserved cysteine through the conserved F or W. Each record gives: J gene, D gene, clone size, V gene, CDR3 DNA, CDR3 protein. A D gene is named only where the DNA matches it firmly. Size tells how often a clone was seen (once, few, many) or the class of an expanded clone, and some rows leave it out.

TRBJ2-3,-,-,TRBV6-5,TGTGCCAGCAGTGGTGAAGCGGGCCGCACAGATACGCAGTATTTT,CASSGEAGRTDTQYF
TRBJ2-7,TRBD2,-,TRBV5-4,TGTGCCAGCAGCTTGGGCAGCGGGAGAGTGTACGAGCAGTACTTC,CASSLGSGRVYEQYF
TRBJ2-3,-,-,TRBV29-1,TGCAGCGTTGAGTTCGTGGGCACAGATACGCAGTATTTT,CSVEFVGTDTQYF
TRBJ2-7,-,once,TRBV15,TGTGCCACCAGCAGAGATATGGAGAGCTCCTACGAGCAGTACTTC,CATSRDMESSYEQYF
TRBJ2-3,-,-,TRBV6-5,TGCGAGGTGGGGAGGGATACGCAGTATTTT,CEVGRDTQYF
TRBJ1-1,-,-,TRBV5-1,TGCGCCAGCAGCTTGGTGGCCGAAGACACTGAAGCTTTCTTT,CASSLVAEDTEAFF
TRBJ2-1,TRBD2,-,TRBV9,TGTGCCAGCAGCATTAGCGGGAGGTGGGGCGGTGAGCAGTTCTTC,CASSISGRWGGEQFF
TRBJ1-5,-,-,TRBV4-3,TGCGCCAGCAGCCAAAACAGGGATAGCAATCAGCCCCAGCATTTT,CASSQNRDSNQPQHF
TRBJ2-2,-,-,TRBV5-1,TGCGCCAGCAGCGACGGCGGTGGACTCCACACCGGGGAGCTGTTTTTT,CASSDGGGLHTGELFF
TRBJ2-7,-,-,TRBV11-3,TGTGCCAGCAGCTTAGGTCCGGACAGTTACGAGCAGTACTTC,CASSLGPDSYEQYF
TRBJ1-6,-,few,TRBV9,TGTGCCAGCAGCGCCTTAAGGGATTCACCCCTCCACTTT,CASSALRDSPLHF
TRBJ2-7,TRBD2,once,TRBV13,TGTGCCAGCAGCTCGGCGGGAGTGTCCTACGAGCAGTACTTC,CASSSAGVSYEQYF
TRBJ1-1,TRBD1,-,TRBV5-4,TGTGCCAGCAGCCTGGAGAACAGGGGGACTGAAGCTTTCTTT,CASSLENRGTEAFF
TRBJ2-5,TRBD1,-,TRBV5-4,TGTGCCAGCAGCTTCCCAAGGACAGGGCAAGAGACCCAGTACTTC,CASSFPRTGQETQYF
TRBJ2-2,TRBD2,-,TRBV2,TGTGCCAGCAGCCCGGGAGGGTGGAACACCGGGGAGCTGTTTTTT,CASSPGGWNTGELFF
TRBJ2-1,-,-,TRBV7-3,TGTGCCAGCAGCCCCTCACGGGGTAGCACTGAGCAGTTCTTC,CASSPSRGSTEQFF
TRBJ2-3,TRBD2,-,TRBV19,TGTGCCAGTAGTACCTTGTGGGGGGGTGGCACAGATACGCAGTATTTT,CASSTLWGGGTDTQYF
TRBJ1-5,-,-,TRBV7-3,TGTGCCAGCAGCTGGAGGGAGCTCTATAGCAATCAGCCCCAGCATTTT,CASSWRELYSNQPQHF
TRBJ2-5,TRBD2,-,TRBV30,TGTGCCTGGAGTGATCCGGGACTAGGGGTGGAGACCCAGTACTTC,CAWSDPGLGVETQYF
TRBJ2-3,-,-,TRBV6-6,TGTGCCAGCAGTTTATCAAGTACAGATACGCAGTATTTT,CASSLSSTDTQYF
TRBJ2-4,TRBD1,-,TRBV5-6,TGTGCCAGCAGCGCCCGGGACAGCGTATACTTC,CASSARDSVYF
TRBJ2-1,TRBD1,-,TRBV15,TGTGCCACCATGGGACAGGGCGGTGAGCAGTTCTTC,CATMGQGGEQFF
TRBJ2-1,TRBD2,-,TRBV15,TGTGCCACCAGCAGAGGACTAGCGGGAGAGAGCTCCTACAATGAGCAGTTCTTC,CATSRGLAGESSYNEQFF
TRBJ2-7,-,-,TRBV27,TGTGCCAGCAGCCGCGGACAGACCGAGCAGTACTTC,CASSRGQTEQYF
TRBJ1-4,-,-,TRBV21-1,TGTGCCAGCAGCGAGACAGGGGTGGCGACAACTAATGAAAAACTGTTTTTT,CASSETGVATTNEKLFF
TRBJ2-1,-,-,TRBV7-9,TGTGCCAGCAGCTTGACTGACAATGAGCAGTTCTTC,CASSLTDNEQFF
TRBJ1-3,TRBD1,-,TRBV2,TGTGCCAGCATCGGACAGGGTATGGGGGACTCTGGAAACACCATATATTTT,CASIGQGMGDSGNTIYF
TRBJ1-5,-,-,TRBV27,TGTGCCAGCACGGGCTATCAGCCCCAGCATTTT,CASTGYQPQHF
TRBJ2-7,-,-,TRBV28,TGTGCCAGCAGTCCCCCCCAGCTTACCTACGAGCAGTACTTC,CASSPPQLTYEQYF
TRBJ2-1,-,-,TRBV12-5,TGTGCTAGTGGTTTGGGACAGAATGGTGAGCAGTTCTTC,CASGLGQNGEQFF
TRBJ2-7,-,once,TRBV28,TGTGCCAGCAGTCCTTCCACGGGGTTCGAGTACTACGAGCAGTACTTC,CASSPSTGFEYYEQYF
TRBJ2-3,-,-,TRBV4-1,TGCGCCAGCAGCCAAGGGGCTAAGCGTTGGGGGTCAAATACGCAGTATTTT,CASSQGAKRWGSNTQYF
TRBJ1-5,-,-,TRBV6-1,TGTGCCAGCAATGGCAGCAATCAGCCCCAGCATTTT,CASNGSNQPQHF
TRBJ1-1,-,-,TRBV2,TGTGCCAACGAACGGGGACGGAACACTGAAGCTTTCTTT,CANERGRNTEAFF
TRBJ1-3,-,once,TRBV28,TGTGCCAGCAGTTCGACGCTTATAGGGAACACCATATATTTT,CASSSTLIGNTIYF
TRBJ2-5,TRBD2,-,TRBV2,TGTGCCAGCAGGTATCACGTAACTAGCGGGAGGTGGCAAGAGACCCAGTACTTC,CASRYHVTSGRWQETQYF
TRBJ2-1,-,-,TRBV9,TGTGCCAGCAGCGCCCGTGGGGGGCGCCCCTACAATGAGCAGTTCTTC,CASSARGGRPYNEQFF
TRBJ2-3,TRBD2,-,TRBV19,TGTGCCAGTAGTAAGCTAGCGGGAACTAGCACAGATACGCAGTATTTT,CASSKLAGTSTDTQYF
TRBJ1-2,-,-,TRBV6-4,TGTGCCAGCAGTGATTTCCCGGCTACGGGCGGCTACACCTTC,CASSDFPATGGYTF
TRBJ1-6,TRBD1,-,TRBV6-5,TGTGCCAGCAGTTACGCAACAGGGGGCGGTTCACCCCTCCACTTT,CASSYATGGGSPLHF
TRBJ2-7,-,-,TRBV27,TGTGCCAGCAATTCCGGGGGCGAGCAGTACTTC,CASNSGGEQYF
TRBJ2-1,TRBD1,-,TRBV27,TGTGCCAGCAGTTTAGGGACAGAGGTGATCAATGAGCAGTTCTTC,CASSLGTEVINEQFF
TRBJ2-7,TRBD2,-,TRBV11-2,TGTGCCAGCAGCTTAGCTGGCGGGAGTTTGGAACAGTACTTC,CASSLAGGSLEQYF
TRBJ2-5,TRBD2,once,TRBV2,TGTGCCAGCAGTGACAGTCTAGCGGGAGCGACCCAGTACTTC,CASSDSLAGATQYF
TRBJ2-2,-,-,TRBV4-1,TGCGCCAGCAGCCAAGGCAGGGGGGGGTACACCGGGGAGCTGTTTTTT,CASSQGRGGYTGELFF
TRBJ1-4,TRBD1,-,TRBV30,TGTGCCTGGAGCCAAGGTGGGACAGGGGCCGAAAAACTGTTTTTT,CAWSQGGTGAEKLFF
TRBJ2-5,-,-,TRBV4-2,TGTGCCAGCAGCCAGGGGACAAACCAAGAGACCCAGTACTTC,CASSQGTNQETQYF
TRBJ2-5,TRBD1,-,TRBV27,TGTGCCAGCAGTCTCAGGACAGGGGCAGAGACCCAGTACTTC,CASSLRTGAETQYF
TRBJ1-5,TRBD1,-,TRBV4-1,TGCGCCAGCAGCCAACACAGGGGTCAGCCCCAGCATTTT,CASSQHRGQPQHF
TRBJ1-1,-,-,TRBV30,TGTGCCTGGAGTGAGAGAAGTTTGGGCACTGAAGCTTTCTTT,CAWSERSLGTEAFF
TRBJ1-2,-,-,TRBV6-5,TGTGCCAGCAGGCCTACGGGGGGCTATGGCTACACCTTC,CASRPTGGYGYTF